This T cell receptor (beta chain) appears in the sequencing data of a study of CD8 T cells in ankylosing spondylitis. Each CDR3 protein is one row after TCRdb ran MiXCR on the 5' RACE reads. The sample contains roughly 150,000 distinct CDR3 sequences, about 32% of which appear only once. From germline, CDR1 is SGHRS and CDR2 YFSETQ. The CDR3 spans 15 residues. The sample holds one count of this clonotype. One end of the junction is discordant with germline, which a read error may explain. What was sequenced was synovial fluid, either unsorted or a sorted T cell fraction (not recorded which). The chain recombines TRBV5-1 with TRBJ2-3; possibly TRBD2 for D (5 bases). The clonotype originates from a male donor with ankylosing spondylitis. The CDR3 bases are TGCACCAGCAGCTTGGGGTCCCTAGCAACAGATACGCAGTATTTT. It codes for CTSSLGSLATDTQYF.